This TCR beta chain was found in a study of blood T cell repertoires in COVID-19. The wider study: Sample material is recorded as cDNA or gDNA derived from T cells, B-cell-depleted T cells, or PBMCs.

Authors' analysis steps: Reference gene primer amplification gave nucleated cell count estimates. The data were produced by immunoSEQ multiplex PCR, yet TCRdb's version contains in-frame clones alone and is incomplete. V and J calls and clone size come straight from that table; D and trimming were deduced from the DNA. The table lists approximately 190,000 clones, 80% of them singletons. The CDR3 runs 14 residues. In germline, CDR1 is SGHTA, CDR2 FQGNSA. The trim removed 5 bases at V and 6 bases at J, leaving 4 bases unmatched. Sequenced sample: peripheral blood. This receptor was identified in a man aged 55 to 70 with acute or convalescent COVID-19. The chain joins TRBV7-2 to TRBJ2-3; 11 bases are shared with TRBD2. The CDR3 loop is CASSPRTSGDTQYF. Here the CDR3 DNA reads TGTGCCAGCAGCCCTCGGACTAGCGGGGATACGCAGTATTTT. The complete variable domain, with remaining parts taken from reference TRBV7-2 and TRBJ2-3, reads GAGVSQSPSNKVTEKGKDVELRCDPISGHTALYWYRQSLGQGLEFLIYFQGNSAPDKSGLPSDRFSAERTGGSVSTLTIQRTQQEDSAVYLCASSPRTSGDTQYFGPGTRLTVL.